These 19 T cell receptor beta chains share one sample of origin, sequenced in a study of blood T cell repertoires in COVID-19 (dated by TCRdb to 2018 to 2021). The library was produced with the immunoSEQ multiplex PCR assay. The table comes from immuneACCESS by way of TCRdb, which keeps in-frame sequences with V and J called. Part of the clones is missing from these tables; in studies checked, under half for an unresolved V gene and the rest for unknown reasons. This sample holds some 100,000 clones; over 75% were observed only once. The leading ten clones occupy about 6.5% of the sample. The source material was peripheral blood. These receptors were collected from a woman between 55 and 75 years old with acute or convalescent COVID-19.

The chain couples TRBV7-2 to TRBJ1-5; D unclear. This CDR3 region has 13 residues. Trimming left V 2 bases short and J 3 bases short, with 5 bases between. Germline-derived CDR1 and CDR2 are SGHTA and FQGNSA. CDR3 sequence: CASSLQFNQPQHF. The CDR3 region has the DNA TGTGCCAGCAGCTTACAGTTCAATCAGCCCCAGCATTTT.

This chain connects TRBV19 to TRBJ2-1; D unresolved. This CDR3 is built from 12 residues. Per germline, CDR1 LNHDA and CDR2 SQIVND (reference sequence). Trimming removed 7 bases from V and 7 bases from J, with 11 bases in between. The CDR3 DNA reads as TGTGCCAGTAAGCCGGGTGGGAATGAGCAGTTCTTC. It is translated as CASKPGGNEQFF.

V usage is TRBV30 and J usage is TRBJ2-7, with 13 bases fitting TRBD2. From germline, CDR1 is GTSNPN and CDR2 SVGIG (reference sequence). Losses at the gene ends were 2 bases for V and 4 bases for J; bases not matched to a gene: 2. CDR3 length: 14 amino acids. The CDR3 coding sequence is TGTGCCTGGAGTCCGGGACTAGCGGGATACGAGCAGTACTTC. As protein: CAWSPGLAGYEQYF.

Here the CDR3 DNA reads TGCGCCAGCAGTGAGACTAGCGGGGACTACAATGAGCAGTTCTTC. It yields the protein CASSETSGDYNEQFF. The genes are TRBV10-1 and TRBJ2-1; TRBD2 aligns across 10 bases. The germline V gene encodes CDR1 WNHNN and CDR2 SYGVQD (reference sequence). After removal of 2 bases from V and 3 bases from J, the junction contained 1 base not matched to a gene. This CDR3 is built from 15 residues.

The chain recombines TRBV19 with TRBJ1-2; 9 nucleotides agree with TRBD1. Germline V gene data show CDR1 as LNHDA and CDR2 as SQIVND (reference sequence). CDR3 length: 14 residues. Trimming cost V 7 bases and J 4 bases; bases outside gene matches: 7. In DNA, the CDR3 is TGTGCCAGTACAACAGGGGGCTTGACCTATGGCTACACCTTC. Amino acid sequence: CASTTGGLTYGYTF.

This clone was picked up a small number of times. The chain uses TRBV3-1 (or the pseudogene TRBV3-2) and TRBJ2-1, with 7 positions matching TRBD2. After removal of 6 bases from V and 7 bases from J, the junction contained 9 bases not matched to a gene. Germline V gene lookup returns CDR1 LGHDT and CDR2 YNNKEL (reference sequence). The CDR3 extends over 14 amino acids. In DNA, the CDR3 is TGTGCCAGCAGTCAGGGAATAGCGGGTAATGAGCAGTTCTTC. Amino acid sequence: CASSQGIAGNEQFF.

The table lists this clone with a few counts. The chain has TRBV18 and TRBJ1-3; perhaps TRBD1 as D (5 bases). CDR1 and CDR2 from the germline V gene are KGHSH and LQKENI. Deletions cut 3 bases from V and 3 bases from J, with 12 bases between. The CDR3 covers 15 residues. In DNA form, the CDR3 reads TGTGCCAGCTCACCGCTCAGGGCGCTTGGAAACACCATATATTTT. This encodes CASSPLRALGNTIYF.

The chain has TRBV19 and TRBJ2-3, with 7 nucleotides matching TRBD1. The CDR3 has 14 amino acids. V dropped 1 base and J dropped 8; count of bases not matched to a gene: 6. CDR1 and CDR2 from the germline V gene are LNHDA and SQIVND (reference sequence). The CDR3 protein is CASSIGGGVSTQYF. The CDR3, as DNA: TGTGCCAGTAGTATAGGAGGGGGCGTTAGTACGCAGTATTTT.

A single count supports this clone. V is TRBV28 and J is TRBJ1-6; D not certain. V lost 4 bases and J lost 0, with 25 bases in between. Germline V gene lookup returns CDR1 MDHEN and CDR2 SYDVKM. There are 21 residues in the CDR3. CDR3 DNA sequence: TGTGCCAGCAGTTCCCCATGGGTTGGGAGGCATTTCGACTCCTATAATTCACCCCTCCACTTT. This codes for CASSSPWVGRHFDSYNSPLHF. The full variable domain, in which reference TRBV28 and TRBJ1-6 provide the parts outside the CDR3, is DVKVTQSSRYLVKRTGEKVFLECVQDMDHENMFWYRQDPGLGLRLIYFSYDVKMKEKGDIPEGYSVSREKKERFSLILESASTNQTSMYLCASSSPWVGRHFDSYNSPLHFGNGTRLTVT.

CDR3 nucleotide sequence: TGTGCCAGCAGCGTAGAGGGGGGACAGCATGAAAAACTGTTTTTT. It specifies CASSVEGGQHEKLFF. V gene TRBV9 combines with J gene TRBJ1-4; 7 bases map to TRBD1. The CDR3 runs to 15 residues. V trimming: 0 bases; J trimming: 6 bases; junction bases outside the gene matches: 5. Germline V CDR1 and CDR2: SGDLS, YYNGEE.

V and J are TRBV7-6 and TRBJ2-1, with TRBD2 matching 10 bases. With 6 bases clipped from V and 7 bases from J, the junction kept 12 bases outside the gene matches. From germline, CDR1 is SGHVS and CDR2 FNYEAQ. The CDR3 contains 16 residues. The CDR3 loop reads CASSSARLAGENEQFF. In DNA form, the CDR3 reads TGTGCCAGCAGTTCGGCCCGGCTAGCGGGAGAGAATGAGCAGTTCTTC.

The genes are TRBV9 and TRBJ2-1, with 13 bases fitting TRBD2. Germline V CDR1 and CDR2: SGDLS, YYNGEE. V trimming: 0 bases; J trimming: 0 bases; junction bases outside the gene matches: 15. This CDR3 is 22 amino acids long. The DNA for the CDR3 is TGTGCCAGCAGCGTAGGTCTCCGCACCGGGACTAGCGGGGCTAGCTCCTACAATGAGCAGTTCTTC. This sequence encodes CASSVGLRTGTSGASSYNEQFF.

V gene TRBV29-1 combines with J gene TRBJ2-7, with a possible D match to TRBD1 (5 bases). There are 15 residues in the CDR3. CDR1 is SQVTM and CDR2 is ANQGSEA in the germline V gene. Trimming left V 2 bases short and J 0 bases short, with 14 bases between. CDR3 DNA: TGCAGCGTTGAATTCCAGGGATCGAGCTCCTACGAGCAGTACTTC. This translates into CSVEFQGSSSYEQYF.

V and J are TRBV9 and TRBJ2-1; TRBD2 is a possible D gene (6 bases). Trimming pared 4 bases from V and 10 bases from J, leaving 18 bases between. The V gene's germline CDR1 is SGDLS and CDR2 YYNGEE. The CDR3 is 14 amino acids. This CDR3 is CASSPQTSLEEQFF. The CDR3 region has the DNA TGTGCCAGCAGCCCCCAGACTAGTCTGGAAGAGCAGTTCTTC.

In this sample, this clone turned up once. This rearrangement joins TRBV4-1 to TRBJ1-1; D might be TRBD1 (6 bases). The CDR3 loop spans 16 amino acids. Germline CDR1 MGHRA, CDR2 YSYEKL. The V end was cut by 0 bases, the J end by 5 bases, with 16 bases between. The CDR3 region is CASSQERRTVGTEAFF. CDR3 sequence (DNA): TGCGCCAGCAGCCAAGAGAGGAGGACAGTGGGGACTGAAGCTTTCTTT.

The V call is TRBV18, the J call TRBJ1-1, with 8 bases lining up with TRBD1. Germline CDR1 and CDR2: KGHSH and LQKENI. V was clipped by 5 bases and J by 4 bases; unmatched bases: 0. There are 12 residues in the CDR3. CDR3 in amino acids: CASSGTGTEAFF. DNA for the CDR3: TGTGCCAGCTCAGGGACAGGCACTGAAGCTTTCTTT.

The rearrangement links TRBV28 to TRBJ1-2, with D possibly TRBD1 on 5 matching bases. The V gene's germline CDR1 is MDHEN and CDR2 SYDVKM. V was pared by 1 base and J by 4 bases, with 7 bases between. This CDR3 spans 13 amino acids. The CDR3 sequence is CASSLLGGYGYTF. DNA for the CDR3: TGTGCCAGCAGTTTATTGGGGGGCTATGGCTACACCTTC.

This clone occurred once. The V and J genes are TRBV11-2 and TRBJ1-2; the D gene is possibly TRBD1 (6 bases). With 0 bases removed from V and 6 bases from J, the gap between germline ends came to 14 bases. The CDR3 has 15 amino acids. Per germline, CDR1 SGHAT and CDR2 FQNNGV. Written as DNA, the CDR3 is TGTGCCAGCAGCTTAGAAGCAGGGGAAATTGATGGCTACACCTTC. Residues: CASSLEAGEIDGYTF.

The V and J genes are TRBV5-1 and TRBJ1-4; 8 nucleotides agree with TRBD1. In germline, CDR1 is SGHRS, CDR2 YFSETQ. The J segment lost 3 bases and the V segment lost 5 bases, leaving 3 bases of the junction unmatched. CDR3 length equals 14 residues. CDR3 nucleotide sequence: TGCGCCAGCAGGGAACAGGGGGCTAATGAAAAACTGTTTTTT. This sequence encodes CASREQGANEKLFF.